A selection of T cell receptor beta chains follows, all from one sample in a study of T cell responses to AZD1222 COVID-19 vaccine. TCRdb's table, derived via immunoSEQ multiplex PCR, lists solely in-frame clones and lacks some. The table records approximately 81,000 clones, approximately 90% of them present only once. The sample in question was peripheral blood, obtained on day 0 of MenACWY control vaccination. The source is an adult in good health. CDR3s include the opening cysteine and the closing phenylalanine or tryptophan. D genes are given only for firm matches. Not every row has a clone size; where given, it reads once, few, many or a size class.

J: TRBJ2-7
size: -
D: -
V: TRBV7-2
DNA: TGTGCCAGCAGCTCCCCACGAGGGCAGGGGGAGCAGTACTTC
CDR3: CASSSPRGQGEQYF

J: TRBJ2-1
size: -
D: TRBD2
V: TRBV2
DNA: TGTGCCAGCACGGTTGCTAGCGGGAGAAGGGAGCAGTTCTTC
CDR3: CASTVASGRREQFF

J: TRBJ2-7
size: -
D: -
V: TRBV6-6
DNA: TGTGCCAGCACTGAGTCACTCCTGGTCCACGAGCAGTACTTC
CDR3: CASTESLLVHEQYF

J: TRBJ2-3
size: -
D: -
V: TRBV6-5
DNA: TGTGCCAGCAGTTACGCAGATACGCAGTATTTT
CDR3: CASSYADTQYF

J: TRBJ1-1
size: -
D: -
V: TRBV4-2
DNA: TGTGCCGCAAGAGATGCGGGGAACACTGAAGCTTTCTTT
CDR3: CAARDAGNTEAFF

J: TRBJ1-5
size: -
D: -
V: TRBV2
DNA: TGTGCCAGCAGTGAGGAAAGCAATCAGCCCCAGCATTTT
CDR3: CASSEESNQPQHF

J: TRBJ2-5
size: -
D: -
V: TRBV2
DNA: TGTGCCAGCACTAAAGTGACCCAGTACTTC
CDR3: CASTKVTQYF

J: TRBJ2-1
size: -
D: -
V: TRBV19
DNA: TGTGCCAGTAGTATTGTCGGCTACAATGAGCAGTTCTTC
CDR3: CASSIVGYNEQFF

J: TRBJ1-2
size: -
D: -
V: TRBV2
DNA: TGTGCCAGCAAATATGGGCCGCCAGAAATCACCTTC
CDR3: CASKYGPPEITF

J: TRBJ1-1
size: -
D: TRBD1
V: TRBV6-1
DNA: TGTGCCAGCAGGGAAGGGACAGGCACTTTTAACACTGAAGCTTTCTTT
CDR3: CASREGTGTFNTEAFF

J: TRBJ2-3
size: once
D: -
V: TRBV2
DNA: TGTGCCAGCAGACGAAGCACAGATACGCAGTATTTT
CDR3: CASRRSTDTQYF

J: TRBJ2-7
size: -
D: -
V: TRBV3-1/TRBV3-2
DNA: TGTGCCAGCAGCCAAGCTCCGGACACCACCTACTACGAGCAGTACTTC
CDR3: CASSQAPDTTYYEQYF

J: TRBJ1-5
size: -
D: -
V: TRBV6-5
DNA: TGTGCCAGCAAGTTGGGCCCCGATCAGCCCCAGCATTTT
CDR3: CASKLGPDQPQHF

J: TRBJ1-4
size: -
D: -
V: TRBV27
DNA: TGTGCCAGCAGTCCCATGGGGGAAAGTGAAAAACTGTTTTTT
CDR3: CASSPMGESEKLFF

J: TRBJ1-4
size: -
D: -
V: TRBV28
DNA: TGTGCCAGCAGTTCCCCTGAGGAACTGTTTTTT
CDR3: CASSSPEELFF

J: TRBJ1-1
size: -
D: -
V: TRBV3-1/TRBV3-2
DNA: TGTGCCAGCAGCGACTCACCGAACACTGAAGCTTTCTTT
CDR3: CASSDSPNTEAFF

J: TRBJ2-2
size: -
D: -
V: TRBV18
DNA: TGTGCCAGCTCACCACTTGACTACTTCGGGGAGCTGTTTTTT
CDR3: CASSPLDYFGELFF

J: TRBJ2-1
size: -
D: TRBD2
V: TRBV7-9
DNA: TGTGCCAGCGTCACTAGCGGGATTTACAATGAGCAGTTCTTC
CDR3: CASVTSGIYNEQFF

J: TRBJ2-1
size: once
D: TRBD2
V: TRBV6-5
DNA: TGTGCCACCCAAAGCGGGAGCTCCTACAATGAGCAGTTCTTC
CDR3: CATQSGSSYNEQFF

J: TRBJ1-6
size: -
D: -
V: TRBV9
DNA: TGTGCCAGCAGCGACGGGACGGGCTTCGCGTCCCTCCACTTT
CDR3: CASSDGTGFASLHF

J: TRBJ1-4
size: few
D: -
V: TRBV18
DNA: TGTGCCAGCTCACCACGGGGGAATAATGAAAAACTGTTTTTT
CDR3: CASSPRGNNEKLFF

J: TRBJ2-5
size: -
D: -
V: TRBV5-4
DNA: TGTGCCAGCAGCTTGGGTGGGGGGGCGCGAGAGACCCAGTACTTC
CDR3: CASSLGGGARETQYF

J: TRBJ1-4
size: -
D: -
V: TRBV2
DNA: TGTGCCAGCAGTATTACGGTTGCAACTAATGAAAAACTGTTTTTT
CDR3: CASSITVATNEKLFF

J: TRBJ1-1
size: once
D: -
V: TRBV4-3
DNA: TGCGCCAGCAGCCAAGGGATGAACACTGAAGCTTTCTTT
CDR3: CASSQGMNTEAFF